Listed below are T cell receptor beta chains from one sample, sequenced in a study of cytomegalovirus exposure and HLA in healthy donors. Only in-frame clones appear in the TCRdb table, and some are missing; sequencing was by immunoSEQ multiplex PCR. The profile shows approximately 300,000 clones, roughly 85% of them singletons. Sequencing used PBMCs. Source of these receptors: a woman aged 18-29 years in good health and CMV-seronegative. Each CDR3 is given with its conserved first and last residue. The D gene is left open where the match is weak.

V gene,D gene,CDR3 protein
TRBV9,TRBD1,CASSVAPGQKDQQYF
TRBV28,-,CASGGRIDSYNEQFF
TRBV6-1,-,CASSEGPNGQTQHF
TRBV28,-,CATSSPTMNTEAFF
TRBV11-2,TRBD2,CASSWGTSGLYEQYF
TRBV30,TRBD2,CAWSTGRESTDTQYF
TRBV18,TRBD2,CASPTGGGETQYF
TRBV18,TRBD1,CASSPPGQGVTDTQYF
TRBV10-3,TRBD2,CAISESLLQVSGRRNEQFF
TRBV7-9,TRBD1,CASSSYRGDTGELFF
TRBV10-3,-,CAISEGPGSGNTIYF
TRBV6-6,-,CASREGIMSSYNEQFF
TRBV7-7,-,CASSRDFYNEQFF
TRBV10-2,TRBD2,CASSAQLAGGPDEQFF
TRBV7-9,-,CASSLDTEPYEQYF
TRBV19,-,CASSIDGGNQPQHF
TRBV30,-,CAWGFSGTDTQYF
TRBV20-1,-,CSARRNEQFF
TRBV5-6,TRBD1,CASSPGTGVVGYGYTF
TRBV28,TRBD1,CASSTGTGVSEQYF
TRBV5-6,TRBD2,CASSQQASGSADTQYF
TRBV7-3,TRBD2,CASSLTASGGNEQFF
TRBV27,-,CASSSYTGTQYF
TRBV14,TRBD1,CASSQQGDTEAFF
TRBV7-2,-,CASARGRSNTEAFF
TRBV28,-,CASSGGNQPQHF
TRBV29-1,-,CSVVSSGAYEQYF
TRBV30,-,CAWSSGQSGDTQYF
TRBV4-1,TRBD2,CASSQDKAGGAGYEQYF
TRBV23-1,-,CASSPGTNTYEQYF
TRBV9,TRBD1,CASSAQTGGAGGELFF
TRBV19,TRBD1,CASSLRGAYNQPQHF
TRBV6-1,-,CASSETTYEQYF
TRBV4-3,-,CASSRLAGDTQYF
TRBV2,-,CASTPLSGTDTQYF
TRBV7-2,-,CASSLATLANYGYTF
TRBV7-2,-,CASSPGGDEAFF
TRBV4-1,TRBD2,CASSHLGLAQETQYF
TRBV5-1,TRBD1,CASSPSGLTGVSSGANVLTF
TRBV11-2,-,CASSPIGGRGNYGYTF
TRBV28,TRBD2,CASSSSGASTDTQYF
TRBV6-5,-,CASSGVYNEQFF
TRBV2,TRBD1,CASSAQGYEQYF
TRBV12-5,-,CASGFHPTEAAQYF
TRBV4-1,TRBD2,CASSQDSFPGTSGDNEQFF
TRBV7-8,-,CASSGTRAGGYGYTF
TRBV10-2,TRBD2,CASSESTASGRDEQYF
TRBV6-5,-,CASRTGWEAQYF
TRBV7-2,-,CASSLSPNTGELFF
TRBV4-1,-,CASSQPWGRQETQYF
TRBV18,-,CASSPGSGSNQPQHF
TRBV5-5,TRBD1,CASSLEAGGYQPQHF
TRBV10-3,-,CAGGSNQPQHF
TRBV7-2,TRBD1,CASSLRQGVGRDGYTF
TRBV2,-,CASSPPRLGADQPQHF
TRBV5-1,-,CASRSQGTSFSTGELFF
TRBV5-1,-,CASSLEGAPGNTIYF
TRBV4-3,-,CASSQVTQETQYF
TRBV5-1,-,CASSGGYGYTF
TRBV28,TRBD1,CATMGQANTGELFF